The 9 T cell receptor beta chains below were found in one sample sequenced in a study. Some clones are missing from TCRdb's copy, which holds only in-frame ones; the method was immunoSEQ multiplex PCR. Of tens of thousands of clones listed, about 94% are singletons. The source material was PBMCs. The receptors originated from a man in his forties with rheumatoid arthritis.

The chain is built from TRBV28 and TRBJ2-7, with 10 positions matching TRBD1. V was pared by 5 bases and J by 3 bases, with 7 bases of the junction left unmatched. Germline loops: CDR1 MDHEN, CDR2 SYDVKM. The CDR3 length is 15 residues. CDR3: CASSPPGTGVYEQYF. The CDR3 nucleotides are TGTGCCAGCAGTCCTCCGGGGACAGGGGTCTACGAGCAGTACTTC.

This clone was seen a handful of times. This sequence joins TRBV4-1 and TRBJ1-5; TRBD1 matches at 7 bases. V was pared by 0 bases and J by 7 bases, with 9 bases of the junction left unmatched. Germline V CDR1 and CDR2: MGHRA, YSYEKL. The length of the CDR3 is 16 residues. CDR3 DNA sequence: TGCGCCAGCAGCCAAGAAGACAGGGTAGGGTACCAGCCCCAGCATTTT. Residues: CASSQEDRVGYQPQHF.

J is TRBJ1-1 and V is TRBV18, with 7 bases fitting TRBD1. V shed 1 base, J shed 3 bases, and the junction held 5 bases outside the gene matches. Germline V CDR1 and CDR2: KGHSH, LQKENI. There are 15 residues in the CDR3. The CDR3 spells CASSPRTQGYTEAFF. The DNA for the CDR3 is TGTGCCAGCTCACCACGGACACAGGGGTACACTGAAGCTTTCTTT. The full variable domain, rest sourced from reference TRBV18 and TRBJ1-1, is NAGVMQNPRHLVRRRGQEARLRCSPMKGHSHVYWYRQLPEEGLKFMVYLQKENIIDESGMPKERFSAEFPKEGPSILRIQQVVRGDSAAYFCASSPRTQGYTEAFFGQGTRLTVV.

The chain couples TRBV6-5 to TRBJ1-3, with a tentative D call TRBD1 (6 bases). The CDR3 covers 15 residues. Germline CDR1 reads MNHEY; CDR2 reads SVGAGI. V dropped 0 bases and J dropped 3 bases, with 9 bases sitting between them. The CDR3 loop reads CASSYSKGDGNTIYF. The DNA for the CDR3 is TGTGCCAGCAGTTACTCGAAGGGGGATGGAAACACCATATATTTT.

This chain connects TRBV27 to TRBJ1-1, with 7 bases aligning to TRBD1. This CDR3 spans 14 amino acids. The J segment lost 4 bases and the V segment lost 1 base, leaving 3 bases of the junction unmatched. Germline V gene sequence: CDR1 MNHEY, CDR2 SMNVEV (reference sequence). The chain's CDR3 is CASSLLTGSTEAFF. The CDR3 nucleotides are TGTGCCAGCAGTTTATTGACAGGGAGCACTGAAGCTTTCTTT.

V and J are TRBV7-3 and TRBJ2-5; 7 nucleotides line up with TRBD1. Germline CDR1 and CDR2: SGHTA and FQGTGA. This CDR3 is built from 18 residues. Trimming at V came to 1 base and at J to 5 bases, leaving 16 bases not matched to a gene. DNA of the CDR3: TGTGCCAGCAGCTTAAAGGGAGTAGACAGGGCCTTTGGGGAGACCCAGTACTTC. It is translated as CASSLKGVDRAFGETQYF.

J is TRBJ1-2 and V is TRBV5-4; 7 bases map to TRBD1. Germline trimming cut 2 bases from V and 3 bases from J; bases unmatched to any gene: 4. Germline-derived CDR1 and CDR2 are SGHNT and YYREEE (reference sequence). The CDR3 sequence is 14 residues long. In DNA form, the CDR3 reads TGTGCCAGCAGCTTTGGACAGGCGGACTATGGCTACACCTTC. Translation: CASSFGQADYGYTF.

V and J are TRBV30 and TRBJ2-1; D assignment may be TRBD1 or TRBD2 (5 bases each). V lost 2 bases, J lost 4 bases, and 21 bases lay in between. Germline-derived CDR1 and CDR2 are GTSNPN and SVGIG (reference sequence). The CDR3 totals 17 residues. The CDR3 DNA follows: TGTGCCTGGAGTCGAAGGGGCGGGCCCTATATTTACAATGAGCAGTTCTTC. Translating gives CAWSRRGGPYIYNEQFF.

The chain is built from TRBV9 and TRBJ2-1; D is ambiguous. The CDR3 runs to 15 residues. The V gene lost 0 bases and the J gene lost 7 bases, with 14 bases spanning the gap. CDR1 and CDR2 from the germline V gene are SGDLS and YYNGEE. This CDR3 reads CASSVDSPVGNEQFF. Here the CDR3 DNA reads TGTGCCAGCAGCGTAGACAGCCCCGTTGGGAATGAGCAGTTCTTC. Using reference TRBV9 and TRBJ2-1 for the parts outside the CDR3, the full variable domain is DSGVTQTPKHLITATGQRVTLRCSPRSGDLSVYWYQQSLDQGLQFLIQYYNGEERAKGNILERFSAQQFPDLHSELNLSSLELGDSALYFCASSVDSPVGNEQFFGPGTRLTVL.